This record covers a single TCR beta chain. The target antigen is unknown. Donors counted as nominally healthy when sampled, yet unrecorded immune exposures were likely. This sample is part of a study of cytomegalovirus exposure and HLA in healthy donors. Study outcomes and limitations: A prior analysis recorded that most TCR beta V segments were productive about 90% or about 30% of the time. Later on, a genetic analysis was performed. It linked a missense variant in DCLRE1C with V- and J-gene trimming of TCR beta. Reported performance of the classifier showed diagnosis of cytomegalovirus status with high specificity and sensitivity.

PCR employed 60 Vbeta and 13 Jbeta primers. Repertoires were generated with immunoSEQ multiplex PCR, while TCRdb's copy carries only in-frame clones and drops some. The sample has fewer than 65,000 clones; around four fifths are singletons. The trim removed 3 bases at V and 3 bases at J, leaving 4 bases unmatched. The CDR3 is made up of 14 amino acids. Germline CDR1 reads GTSNPN; CDR2 reads SVGIG (reference sequence). This receptor was taken from a man aged 25-45 years in good health and CMV-seronegative. Sample: PBMCs. The V call is TRBV30, the J call TRBJ1-4, with 7 bases fitting TRBD1. This chain's CDR3 is CAWSMGQPNEKLFF. As DNA, the CDR3 is TGTGCCTGGAGCATGGGACAGCCTAATGAAAAACTGTTTTTT.